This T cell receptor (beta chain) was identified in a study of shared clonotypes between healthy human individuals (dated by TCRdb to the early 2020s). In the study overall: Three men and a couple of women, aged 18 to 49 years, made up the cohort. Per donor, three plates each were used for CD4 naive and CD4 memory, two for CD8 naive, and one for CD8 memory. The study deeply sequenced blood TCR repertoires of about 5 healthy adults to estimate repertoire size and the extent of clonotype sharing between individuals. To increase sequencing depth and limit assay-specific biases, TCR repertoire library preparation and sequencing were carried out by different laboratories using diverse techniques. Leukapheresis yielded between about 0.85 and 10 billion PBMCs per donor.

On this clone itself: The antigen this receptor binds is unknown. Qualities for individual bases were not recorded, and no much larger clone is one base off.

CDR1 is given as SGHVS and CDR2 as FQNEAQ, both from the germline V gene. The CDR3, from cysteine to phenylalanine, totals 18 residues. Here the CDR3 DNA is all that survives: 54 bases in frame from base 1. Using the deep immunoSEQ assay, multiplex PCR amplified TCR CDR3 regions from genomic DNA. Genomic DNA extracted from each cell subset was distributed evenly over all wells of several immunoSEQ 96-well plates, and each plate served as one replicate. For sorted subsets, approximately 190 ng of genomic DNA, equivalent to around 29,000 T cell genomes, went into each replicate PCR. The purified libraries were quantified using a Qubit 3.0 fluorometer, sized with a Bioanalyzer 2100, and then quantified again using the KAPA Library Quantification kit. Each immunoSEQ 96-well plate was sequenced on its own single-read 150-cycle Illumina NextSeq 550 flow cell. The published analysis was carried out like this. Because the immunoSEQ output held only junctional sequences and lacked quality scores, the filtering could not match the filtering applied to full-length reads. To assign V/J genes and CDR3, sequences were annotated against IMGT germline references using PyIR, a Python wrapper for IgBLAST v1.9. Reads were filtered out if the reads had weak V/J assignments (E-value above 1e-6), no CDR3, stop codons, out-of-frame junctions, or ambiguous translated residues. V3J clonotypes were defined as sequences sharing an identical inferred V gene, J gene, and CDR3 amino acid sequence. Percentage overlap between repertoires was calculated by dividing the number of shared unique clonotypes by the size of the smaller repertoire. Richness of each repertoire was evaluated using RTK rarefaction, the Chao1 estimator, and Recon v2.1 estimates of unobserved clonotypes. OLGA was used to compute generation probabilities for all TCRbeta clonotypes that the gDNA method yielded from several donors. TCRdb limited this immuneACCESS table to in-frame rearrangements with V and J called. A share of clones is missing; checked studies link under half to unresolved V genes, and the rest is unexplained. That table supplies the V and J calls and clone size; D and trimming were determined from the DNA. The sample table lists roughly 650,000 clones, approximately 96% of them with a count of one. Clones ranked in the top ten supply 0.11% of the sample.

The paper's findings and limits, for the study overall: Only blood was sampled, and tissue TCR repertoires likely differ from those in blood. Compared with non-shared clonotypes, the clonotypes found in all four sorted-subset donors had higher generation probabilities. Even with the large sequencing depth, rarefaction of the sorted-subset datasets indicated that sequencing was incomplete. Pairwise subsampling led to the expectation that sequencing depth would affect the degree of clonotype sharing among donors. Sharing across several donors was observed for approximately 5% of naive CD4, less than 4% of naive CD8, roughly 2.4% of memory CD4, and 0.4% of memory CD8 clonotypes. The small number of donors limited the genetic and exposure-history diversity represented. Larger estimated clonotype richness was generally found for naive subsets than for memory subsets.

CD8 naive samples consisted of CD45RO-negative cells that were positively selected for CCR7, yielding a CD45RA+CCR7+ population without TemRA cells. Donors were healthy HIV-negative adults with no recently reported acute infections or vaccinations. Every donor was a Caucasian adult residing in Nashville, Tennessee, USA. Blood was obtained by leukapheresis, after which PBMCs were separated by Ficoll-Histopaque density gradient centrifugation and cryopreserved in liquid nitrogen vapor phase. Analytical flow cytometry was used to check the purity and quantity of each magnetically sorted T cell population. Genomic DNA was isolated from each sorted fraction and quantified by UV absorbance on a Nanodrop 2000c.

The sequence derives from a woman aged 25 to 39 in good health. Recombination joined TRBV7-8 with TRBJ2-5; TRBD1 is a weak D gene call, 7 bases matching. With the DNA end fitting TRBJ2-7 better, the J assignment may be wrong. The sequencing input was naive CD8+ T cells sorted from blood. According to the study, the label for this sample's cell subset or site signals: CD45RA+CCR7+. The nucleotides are TGTGCCAGCAGCTATACGCTGACCGGCGGGACAGAAAACTACGAGCAGTACTTC. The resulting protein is CASSYTLTGGTENYEQYF.